These 2 T cell receptor beta chains originate from one sample sequenced in a study of early stage breast cancer tumors. Method: immunoSEQ multiplex PCR; TCRdb's copy keeps in-frame clones and lacks some. The table lists 45,000 to 65,000 clones, 78% of them singletons. Sequencing input: blood. The source is a person aged 35-49 years with breast cancer.

This clone occurred a few times. The CDR3 coding sequence is TGTGCCTGGAGTGTAACAGGCACCAGGGTTCAGTACTTC. This codes for CAWSVTGTRVQYF. V gene TRBV30 combines with J gene TRBJ2-4, with D perhaps matching TRBD1 (5 bases). Looked up from germline, CDR1 is GTSNPN and CDR2 is SVGIG (reference sequence). The V and J ends lost 0 bases and 11 bases respectively, with 14 bases between them. There are 13 residues in the CDR3.

The rearrangement joins TRBV7-3 to TRBJ2-3; D not resolved. Trimming took 2 bases from V and 4 from J, leaving 10 bases between them. The CDR3 consists of 14 residues. Germline CDR1 and CDR2: SGHTA and FQGTGA. The DNA of the CDR3 is TGTGCCAGCAGCTTAGTCGGCCCGGCAGATACGCAGTATTTT. Translating it yields CASSLVGPADTQYF.